This TCR beta chain originates from a study of T-cell memory formation after mild COVID-19. Each CDR3 protein is one row after TCRdb ran MiXCR on the 5' RACE reads. The table records around 440,000 distinct CDR3 sequences, roughly 18% of them present only once. Germline-derived CDR1 and CDR2 are KGHDR and SFDVKD. This CDR3 spans 17 amino acids. With V trimmed by 5 bases and J by 0 bases, 5 bases remained unmatched. The rearrangement joins TRBV24-1 to TRBJ2-2; TRBD1 agrees at 10 bases. This sequence was found in an adult woman who had mild COVID-19 (a few samples of this study predate the infection). Cell type and time point are not known. The sequenced sample was PBMCs or a T cell subset sorted from them (not recorded which). DNA for the CDR3: TGTGCCACCAGTGCGCTCGGACAGGGGGCGAACACCGGGGAGCTGTTTTTT. Its protein is CATSALGQGANTGELFF.